The clone carrying this TCR beta chain was recorded only once. What it binds is unknown. The source of the sample is a study of cytomegalovirus exposure and HLA in healthy donors. Across the whole study: Of the donors genotyped, 300 to 500 in all, about 76% fell in the Caucasian-associated ancestry cluster.

General study findings and limits: Researchers catalogued 164 TCR beta chains as cytomegalovirus-associated.

Germline assignment: CDR1 SGHTA and CDR2 FQGNSA. This CDR3 contains 16 residues. V lost 5 bases to trimming and J lost 5 bases, with 22 bases between them. The PCR employed 60 Vbeta primers together with 13 Jbeta primers. Here immunoSEQ multiplex PCR was the method, and the copy in TCRdb shows in-frame clones only, minus some. The sample has more than 85,000 clones; about two thirds are singletons. Sample: PBMCs. V usage is TRBV7-2 and J usage is TRBJ2-7; possibly TRBD2 for D (6 bases). This receptor was taken from a woman aged 70 to 79 in good health and CMV-seropositive. CDR3 bases: TGTGCCAGCAGCCAGCTGGGACTCACCTCGAACCACGAGCAGTACTTC. This encodes CASSQLGLTSNHEQYF.